This entry lists 5 T cell receptor beta chains sequenced from one sample in a study of cytomegalovirus exposure and HLA in healthy donors. Produced via immunoSEQ multiplex PCR; TCRdb's table is partial and in-frame only. The sample holds under 400,000 clones, around 90% seen once. The sequencing sample was made of PBMCs. These receptors were collected from a man aged 25 to 45 in good health and CMV-seronegative.

The chain combines TRBV7-2 with TRBJ2-7; TRBD1 agrees at 8 bases. The V gene's germline CDR1 is SGHTA and CDR2 FQGNSA. CDR3 length: 13 amino acids. Trimming took 6 bases from V and 6 from J; bases not matched to a gene: 7. CDR3 in amino acids: CASSYGQGIEQYF. In DNA, the CDR3 is TGTGCCAGCAGTTACGGACAGGGCATCGAGCAGTACTTC.

The chain employs TRBV7-9 and TRBJ1-4; D is perhaps TRBD1 (6 bases). V was pared by 5 bases and J by 8 bases, with 15 bases between. The CDR3 is made up of 14 amino acids. Germline V CDR1 and CDR2: SEHNR, FQNEAQ (reference sequence). The CDR3 protein is CASSALGGREKLFF. In DNA, the CDR3 is TGTGCCAGCAGCGCCCTGGGGGGGCGGGAAAAACTGTTTTTT.

This clone occurred once. The chain has TRBV27 and TRBJ1-1, with TRBD1 as a possible D gene (6 bases). The length of the CDR3 is 13 residues. Trimming shortened V by 7 bases and J by 5 bases, and 14 bases separated the two germline ends. Per germline, CDR1 MNHEY and CDR2 SMNVEV (reference sequence). The CDR3 region has the DNA TGTGCCAGCACCATAGGGAGGGGGACTGAAGCTTTCTTT. Residues: CASTIGRGTEAFF.

In this sample, this clone turned up a few times. The chain carries TRBV5-6 and TRBJ1-2; maybe TRBD1 (6 bases). The CDR3 runs 13 residues. V was shortened by 6 bases and J by 4 bases, with 13 bases between the two germline ends. The V gene's germline CDR1 is SGHDT and CDR2 YYEEEE. As DNA, the CDR3 is TGTGCCAGCACCATCTTGGACAGCTATGGCTACACCTTC. Residues: CASTILDSYGYTF.

The gene calls are TRBV6-6 and TRBJ1-2; D ambiguous. Deletions cut 7 bases from V and 0 bases from J, with 18 bases between. The CDR3 covers 16 residues. Germline assignment: CDR1 MNHNY and CDR2 SVGAGI (reference sequence). CDR3 protein: CASIHSSLTSNYGYTF. The CDR3 bases are TGTGCCAGCATCCACAGCAGTCTCACCTCTAACTATGGCTACACCTTC.